These 27 T cell receptor beta chains came from one sample sequenced in a study of shared T cell receptors in the human thymus. Some clones are missing from TCRdb's copy, which holds only in-frame ones; the method was immunoSEQ multiplex PCR. The sample records some 640,000 clones, roughly 86% being singletons. This sample also appeared in a second study, on human thymus T cells.

Sample: thymocytes. The receptors come from a boy younger than two with a congenital heart defect.

This chain uses TRBV28 with TRBJ2-1; 10 bases map to TRBD2. J lost 3 bases, V lost 5 bases, and 4 bases had no gene match. Germline lookup yields CDR1 MDHEN and CDR2 SYDVKM. This CDR3 has 15 amino acids. CDR3 sequence (DNA): TGTGCCAGCAGTCTGAGCGGGAGGGGCTACAATGAGCAGTTCTTC. Translated: CASSLSGRGYNEQFF.

V and J are TRBV11-2 and TRBJ1-3, with D hard to call. The CDR3 is 16 amino acids. Germline CDR1 is SGHAT and CDR2 is FQNNGV. Trimming cost V 5 bases and J 0 bases, with 14 bases left between them. This chain's CDR3 is CASSTAEARSGNTIYF. Written as DNA, the CDR3 is TGTGCCAGCAGCACGGCGGAGGCGCGCTCTGGAAACACCATATATTTT.

The chain uses TRBV10-3 and TRBJ2-7, with 7 bases aligning to TRBD2. The ends lost 0 bases at V and 6 bases at J; junction bases unmatched: 11. Germline V gene sequence: CDR1 ENHRY, CDR2 SYGVKD. This CDR3 has 16 amino acids. The CDR3 here is CAISESTRERDGEQYF. In nucleotides, the CDR3 is TGTGCCATCAGTGAGTCGACTCGGGAGCGGGATGGCGAGCAGTACTTC.

The chain links TRBV7-2 to TRBJ1-6; D uncertain. Per the germline V gene, CDR1 is SGHTA and CDR2 is FQGNSA. The CDR3 length is 13 residues. V was cut by 5 bases and J by 7 bases, with 9 bases left in between. The CDR3 DNA is TGTGCCAGCAGCCCCCGTTCCAATTCACCCCTCCACTTT. Translating gives CASSPRSNSPLHF. The whole variable domain, remainder taken from reference TRBV7-2 and TRBJ1-6, is GAGVSQSPSNKVTEKGKDVELRCDPISGHTALYWYRQSLGQGLEFLIYFQGNSAPDKSGLPSDRFSAERTGGSVSTLTIQRTQQEDSAVYLCASSPRSNSPLHFGNGTRLTVT.

J is TRBJ2-7 and V is TRBV28; 9 bases line up with TRBD2. CDR1 and CDR2 (germline): MDHEN, SYDVKM. The V gene end was trimmed by 6 bases and the J gene end by 0 bases; junction bases not matched to a gene: 6. The CDR3 covers 15 residues. The DNA of the CDR3 is TGTGCCAGCAGGCTAGCGGGGTCTCCCTCCTACGAGCAGTACTTC. Amino acid sequence: CASRLAGSPSYEQYF.

The chain has TRBV27 and TRBJ2-7, with a tentative D call TRBD2 (5 bases). Per germline, CDR1 MNHEY and CDR2 SMNVEV (reference sequence). CDR3 length equals 17 residues. Trimming took 1 base from V and 0 from J, leaving 16 bases between them. CDR3 region: CASSLLTRDHPSYEQYF. The CDR3 bases are TGTGCCAGCAGTTTATTAACGAGGGATCACCCCTCCTACGAGCAGTACTTC.

V gene TRBV7-3 combines with J gene TRBJ2-1; 7 bases agree with TRBD1. Germline CDR1 reads SGHTA; CDR2 reads FQGTGA. Trimming at V came to 2 bases and at J to 6 bases, leaving 7 bases not matched to a gene. The CDR3 loop spans 15 amino acids. The CDR3 region has the DNA TGTGCCAGCAGCTTACAGGGGGTCGTTGGCAATGAGCAGTTCTTC. Residues: CASSLQGVVGNEQFF. Combining the CDR3 with reference TRBV7-3 and TRBJ2-1 gives the whole variable domain GAGVSQTPSNKVTEKGKYVELRCDPISGHTALYWYRQSLGQGPEFLIYFQGTGAADDSGLPNDRFFAVRPEGSVSTLKIQRTERGDSAVYLCASSLQGVVGNEQFFGPGTRLTVL.

This clone was detected a few times. The chain is built from TRBV27 and TRBJ2-1, with TRBD2 matching over 12 bases. Trimming removed 5 bases from V and 9 bases from J; junction bases left unmatched: 11. The CDR3 contains 16 residues. Germline values: CDR1 MNHEY, CDR2 SMNVEV (reference sequence). The CDR3 bases are TGTGCCAGCAGTAGCACGCCTAGCGGGAGGGCCTTTGAGCAGTTCTTC. It specifies CASSSTPSGRAFEQFF.

The V and J genes are TRBV7-8 and TRBJ2-7; TRBD2 matches at 7 bases. CDR1 and CDR2 (germline): SGHVS, FQNEAQ. The V gene end was trimmed by 5 bases and the J gene end by 0 bases; junction bases not matched to a gene: 7. This CDR3 is built from 15 residues. The DNA for the CDR3 is TGTGCCAGCAGCCCCCTAGCGGTGGTCTCCTACGAGCAGTACTTC. Its protein product is CASSPLAVVSYEQYF.

The chain carries TRBV6-1 and TRBJ2-4; D is perhaps TRBD1 (5 bases). CDR1 and CDR2 from the germline V gene are MNHNS and SASEGT. V gave up 1 base and J gave up 1 base, with 11 bases separating them. The length of the CDR3 is 16 residues. The CDR3 is CASSEGSKGAKNIQYF. DNA of the CDR3: TGTGCCAGCAGTGAAGGCTCGAAGGGGGCCAAAAACATTCAGTACTTC.

This chain uses TRBV5-1 with TRBJ1-2, with D possibly TRBD1 on 6 matching bases. Trimming shortened V by 0 bases and J by 6 bases, and 9 bases separated the two germline ends. Germline CDR1 and CDR2: SGHRS and YFSETQ. This CDR3 has 13 amino acids. CDR3 DNA sequence: TGCGCCAGCAGCTTGGAGGGGGGGAATGGCTACACCTTC. Protein: CASSLEGGNGYTF.

As DNA, the CDR3 is TGTGCCAGAGACTACCCCACGATAGGGCGGGAGGCTTACAATGAGCAGTTCTTC. This codes for CARDYPTIGREAYNEQFF. V is TRBV5-3 and J is TRBJ2-1, with TRBD2 identical over 8 bases. TRBV5-3 is an ORF; its function is uncertain. J gave up 4 bases and V 7 bases, and 19 bases lay outside the gene matches. The CDR3 is 18 amino acids.

This sequence joins TRBV6-7 and TRBJ2-2, with TRBD1 as a possible D gene (6 bases). TRBV6-7 is placed among ORFs of uncertain function. The CDR3 extends over 19 amino acids. The V gene lost 4 bases and the J gene lost 1 base, with 22 bases spanning the gap. The CDR3: CASSSHAPTGTWNTGELFF. The CDR3, as DNA: TGTGCCAGCAGTTCCCACGCGCCCACAGGGACGTGGAACACCGGGGAGCTGTTTTTT.

This chain joins TRBV2 and TRBJ2-5, with 8 bases that match TRBD2. V trimming: 4 bases; J trimming: 2 bases; junction bases outside the gene matches: 15. This CDR3 contains 18 residues. Germline V gene lookup returns CDR1 SNHLY and CDR2 FYNNEI. The CDR3 coding sequence is TGTGCCAGCAGTGTGAAAAGAGCGGGGGAGGCTGGTCAAGAGACCCAGTACTTC. Translated: CASSVKRAGEAGQETQYF.

V usage is TRBV6-5 and J usage is TRBJ1-2; D perhaps matches TRBD1 (5 bases). Germline CDR1 is MNHEY and CDR2 is SVGAGI. Trimming pared 2 bases from V and 3 bases from J, leaving 16 bases between. The CDR3 is 16 residues long. The CDR3 here is CASSYEGAAAYYGYTF. CDR3 nucleotides: TGTGCCAGCAGTTACGAAGGGGCGGCAGCTTACTATGGCTACACCTTC.

The chain employs TRBV5-1 and TRBJ1-6; TRBD1 aligns across 7 bases. The V gene's germline CDR1 is SGHRS and CDR2 YFSETQ. CDR3 size: 15 residues. V lost 0 bases to trimming and J lost 9 bases; unmatched junction nucleotides: 6. CDR3 loop: CASSLAPGGSSPLHF. CDR3 coding DNA: TGCGCCAGCAGCTTGGCTCCAGGGGGAAGTTCACCCCTCCACTTT. The complete variable domain, with remaining parts taken from reference TRBV5-1 and TRBJ1-6, reads KAGVTQTPRYLIKTRGQQVTLSCSPISGHRSVSWYQQTPGQGLQFLFEYFSETQRNKGNFPGRFSGRQFSNSRSEMNVSTLELGDSALYLCASSLAPGGSSPLHFGNGTRLTVT.

This clone appeared once. This sequence joins TRBV5-1 and TRBJ1-6, with D possibly TRBD1 on 5 matching bases. The CDR3 spans 14 residues. CDR1 is SGHRS and CDR2 is YFSETQ in the germline V gene. V was trimmed by 5 bases and J by 4 bases, leaving 10 bases between them. The CDR3 loop is CASRAGPYNSPLHF. CDR3 coding DNA: TGCGCCAGCAGGGCAGGGCCTTATAATTCACCCCTCCACTTT.

The V and J genes are TRBV30 and TRBJ1-5; D gene ambiguous. CDR3 length: 14 residues. V was cut by 2 bases and J by 0 bases, with 8 bases left in between. Germline V gene sequence: CDR1 GTSNPN, CDR2 SVGIG (reference sequence). Here the CDR3 reads CAWSPVYSNQPQHF. The CDR3 DNA follows: TGTGCCTGGAGTCCAGTTTATAGCAATCAGCCCCAGCATTTT.

This clone was observed a single time. The gene calls are TRBV27 and TRBJ1-1; TRBD1 might be the D (6 bases). The CDR3 consists of 15 residues. The V gene lost 2 bases and the J gene lost 1 base, with 11 bases spanning the gap. Germline V CDR1 and CDR2: MNHEY, SMNVEV (reference sequence). CDR3 sequence (DNA): TGTGCCAGCAGTTTAGGGGGCAGGCCGAACACTGAAGCTTTCTTT. Translating it yields CASSLGGRPNTEAFF.

The chain has TRBV28 and TRBJ1-1; a possible D gene is TRBD1 (5 bases). V lost 6 bases, J lost 3 bases, and 11 bases lay in between. CDR3 length equals 13 residues. The germline gives CDR1 MDHEN, CDR2 SYDVKM. The CDR3 region is CASSKTGDTEAFF. The CDR3 region has the DNA TGTGCCAGCAGCAAAACAGGCGACACTGAAGCTTTCTTT.

This clone was picked up one time. This chain uses TRBV5-1 with TRBJ2-5, with 9 bases fitting TRBD1. Germline V lookup: CDR1 SGHRS, CDR2 YFSETQ. After removal of 3 bases from V and 5 bases from J, the junction contained 2 bases not matched to a gene. The CDR3 covers 13 residues. The CDR3 nucleotides read TGCGCCAGCAGCTCAGGACAGGGGGAGACCCAGTACTTC. Translating it yields CASSSGQGETQYF.

V usage is TRBV9 and J usage is TRBJ1-5, with 9 positions matching TRBD1. With 3 bases clipped from V and 0 bases from J, the junction kept 4 bases outside the gene matches. The germline gives CDR1 SGDLS, CDR2 YYNGEE. This CDR3 spans 16 amino acids. The CDR3 DNA sequence: TGTGCCAGCAGCGCTGGGGACAGGGATAGCAATCAGCCCCAGCATTTT. It codes for CASSAGDRDSNQPQHF. Variable domain in full (rest from reference TRBV9 and TRBJ1-5): DSGVTQTPKHLITATGQRVTLRCSPRSGDLSVYWYQQSLDQGLQFLIQYYNGEERAKGNILERFSAQQFPDLHSELNLSSLELGDSALYFCASSAGDRDSNQPQHFGDGTRLSIL.

The CDR3 DNA reads as TGTGCCAGCAGTGAATGGGCGACCTACGAGCAGTACTTC. This translates into CASSEWATYEQYF. The chain is built from TRBV6-1 and TRBJ2-7, with D hard to call. Between the trimmed V and J ends, which lost 2 bases and 2 bases, there was a span of 7 bases. This CDR3 region has 13 residues. Germline CDR1 reads MNHNS; CDR2 reads SASEGT.

This chain joins TRBV5-1 and TRBJ1-2; TRBD1 matches at 11 bases. V was clipped by 0 bases and J by 6 bases; unmatched bases: 10. CDR3 size: 17 residues. Germline V gives CDR1 SGHRS, CDR2 YFSETQ. The CDR3 coding sequence is TGCGCCAGCAGCTTGGGCTCGTGTGGACAGGGGGCTGATGGCTACACCTTC. Translation: CASSLGSCGQGADGYTF.

The J gene is TRBJ2-3, the V gene TRBV5-1, with TRBD2 matching 7 bases. After removal of 0 bases from V and 0 bases from J, the junction contained 4 bases not matched to a gene. CDR3 length: 16 amino acids. CDR1 is SGHRS and CDR2 is YFSETQ in the germline V gene. DNA of the CDR3: TGCGCCAGCAGCTTGGCGCTAGCGGCTAGCACAGATACGCAGTATTTT. Translation gives CASSLALAASTDTQYF.

This chain connects TRBV14 to TRBJ2-7; D is unclear. V was trimmed by 3 bases and J by 0 bases, leaving 9 bases between them. This CDR3 has 14 residues. Germline CDR1 SGHDN, CDR2 FVKESK. DNA of the CDR3: TGTGCCAGCAGCCAGGGCCCACGCTCCTACGAGCAGTACTTC. Translating gives CASSQGPRSYEQYF.

The rearrangement links TRBV10-3 to TRBJ1-1, with 9 bases lining up with TRBD1. The CDR3 runs 14 residues. Germline-derived CDR1 and CDR2 are ENHRY and SYGVKD. V shed 10 bases and J 0 bases; nucleotides not matched to a gene: 6. CDR3 DNA sequence: TGTGCCACACGGACAGGGGCGATGAACACTGAAGCTTTCTTT. Translation gives CATRTGAMNTEAFF.